This TCR beta chain was identified in a study of metastatic and nonmetastatic thyroid tumors (dated by TCRdb to the early 2020s). Context from the whole study: The researchers compared repertoires between peripheral blood samples and tumor or nodule tissue samples from patients with malignant or benign thyroid disease. Points the paper makes about the study in general: In both blood and tumor samples, malignant tumors were reported to have significantly higher TCR beta diversity than benign nodules.

Libraries were built with PCR. The reads were generated on an Illumina HiSeq 4000. High-throughput sequencing was used to profile the CDR3 region of the TCR beta-chain in every patient. Under the source paper's analysis protocol: CDR3 differences across clinicopathological groups were used to build a classifier for discriminating distant-metastatic papillary thyroid cancer patients. To measure repertoire diversity the researchers used the Shannon index, while the Morisita-Horn index served to gauge how similar the tumor and blood repertoires were. TCRdb trimmed the raw reads at Q25, called clones with MiXCR and kept productive beta chains. TCRdb assigned the V and J calls; the authors' analysis was not used. This sample lists approximately 15,000 clones; roughly 12% were detected once. The top ten hold more than 12% of the sample. At least ten counts were recorded for this clone. The clone's antigen remains unknown. Base quality data are lacking; no much larger clone is found one base away.

Before undergoing thyroid surgery, none of the patients had been given any kind of treatment. Using T-cell receptor beta sequencing, the researchers looked back retrospectively at clinical samples from patients, gathered between the early 2010s and the late 2010s. The germline V gene (reference sequence) yields MNHNY for CDR1 and SVGAGI for CDR2. V is pared back by 2 bases and J by 8 bases, with 7 bases lying between the germline termini. Spanning cysteine to phenylalanine, the CDR3 consists of 12 amino acids. Just CDR3 DNA is preserved here, 36 bases in frame from base 1. This clonotype was sampled from a female donor with papillary thyroid cancer or a benign thyroid nodule (not recorded which). Some clones in this sample may be carry-over from other donors' samples. Rearrangement joined TRBV6-6 to TRBJ2-1; the best D guess is TRBD2, with 5 bases matching. The specimen was blood. The CDR3 amino acid sequence is: CASSYEGDEQFF. The nucleotides read TGTGCCAGCAGTTACGAGGGTGATGAGCAGTTCTTC.